Presented here are 5 T cell receptor beta chains from one specimen sequenced in a study of blood T cell repertoires in COVID-19. Profiling relied on immunoSEQ multiplex PCR, and the TCRdb table lists in-frame clones only, not all of them. Found here are tens of thousands of clones, around 86% of them singletons; the top ten hold 7% to 9.5%. Sequences were obtained from peripheral blood. The receptors stem from a man aged 45-60 years with active COVID-19.

Only one count was recorded for this clone. The rearrangement uses TRBV6-4 and TRBJ2-6; tentative D call: TRBD2 (5 bases). Between the trimmed V and J ends, which lost 5 bases and 1 base, there was a span of 9 bases. CDR1 and CDR2 from the germline V gene are MRHNA and SNTAGT. There are 15 residues in the CDR3. The CDR3 here is CASSTGKSGANVLTF. The CDR3 nucleotides are TGTGCCAGCAGTACGGGGAAGTCTGGGGCCAACGTCCTGACTTTC.

The chain carries TRBV19 and TRBJ2-2; D gene unclear. Germline CDR1 reads LNHDA; CDR2 reads SQIVND (reference sequence). V gave up 3 bases and J gave up 6 bases, with 8 bases separating them. The CDR3 has 13 residues. This chain's CDR3 is CASSMWAPGELFF. The CDR3 DNA follows: TGTGCCAGTAGTATGTGGGCGCCCGGGGAGCTGTTTTTT.

The chain joins TRBV7-6 to TRBJ1-2; D unresolved. This CDR3 has 16 residues. The germline V gene has CDR1 SGHVS and CDR2 FNYEAQ. V was pared by 5 bases and J by 8 bases, with 24 bases between. The CDR3 nucleotides read TGTGCCAGCAGCCAAACCCCCCGACTCAGCCCCCGCGGCTACACCTTC. As protein: CASSQTPRLSPRGYTF.

This chain links TRBV6-2 or TRBV6-3 with TRBJ2-1; 11 bases fit TRBD2. The CDR3 extends over 15 amino acids. Germline V CDR1 and CDR2: MNHEY, SVGEGT. V lost 4 bases and J lost 9; bases outside the gene matches: 8. In DNA, the CDR3 is TGTGCCAGCAGTTTAGCGGGAGGGCCCCTCAGTGAGCAGTTCTTC. Protein sequence: CASSLAGGPLSEQFF.

J is TRBJ1-2 and V is TRBV4-3; possible D gene TRBD1, 6 bases. The CDR3 is 16 residues long. Germline V lookup: CDR1 LGHNA, CDR2 YSLEER. V lost 1 base and J lost 4, with 16 bases in between. The CDR3 is CASSQVRGGAGYGYTF. The CDR3 nucleotides are TGCGCCAGCAGCCAAGTGCGGGGGGGCGCAGGCTATGGCTACACCTTC.